Listed here are 18 T cell receptor beta chains from one sample, sequenced in a study of T cell responses to AZD1222 COVID-19 vaccine. Data came from immunoSEQ multiplex PCR; TCRdb stores just in-frame clones and leaves some out. The sample contains over 150,000 clones, less than 90% of which appear only once. The sample in question was peripheral blood, obtained on day 0 of AZD1222 vaccination. The receptors originated from an adult in good health.

The chain employs TRBV6-5 and TRBJ2-7; TRBD1 might be the D (6 bases). CDR1 is MNHEY, CDR2 SVGAGI, per germline. Trimming shortened V by 6 bases and J by 0 bases, and 12 bases separated the two germline ends. The CDR3 totals 14 residues. The CDR3 DNA reads as TGTGCCAGCAGCATGGCAGGGGCCTCCTACGAGCAGTACTTC. Its translation: CASSMAGASYEQYF.

The chain links TRBV4-3 to TRBJ2-2; D perhaps matches TRBD2 (6 bases). Trimming removed 0 bases from V and 6 bases from J, with 11 bases in between. This CDR3 spans 15 amino acids. The germline gives CDR1 LGHNA, CDR2 YSLEER. CDR3 sequence reads: CASSQDTSWPGELFF. In DNA form, the CDR3 reads TGCGCCAGCAGCCAAGATACTAGCTGGCCCGGGGAGCTGTTTTTT.

J is TRBJ1-1 and V is TRBV5-1; D not certain. V was trimmed by 0 bases and J by 0 bases, leaving 3 bases between them. This CDR3 comprises 13 residues. CDR1 and CDR2 (germline): SGHRS, YFSETQ. The CDR3 nucleotides are TGCGCCAGCAGCTTGGGGATGAACACTGAAGCTTTCTTT. Protein: CASSLGMNTEAFF.

This clone was detected only a few times. The V and J genes are TRBV3-1 (or the pseudogene TRBV3-2) and TRBJ2-3; maybe TRBD2 (7 bases). V was pared by 1 base and J by 3 bases, with 14 bases between. Germline V gene sequence: CDR1 LGHDT, CDR2 YNNKEL (reference sequence). The CDR3 loop spans 16 amino acids. Written as DNA, the CDR3 is TGTGCCAGCAGCCAAGTGGAGGGGGGGAAGACAGATACGCAGTATTTT. Its protein product is CASSQVEGGKTDTQYF.

V and J are TRBV5-1 and TRBJ1-2; 7 positions match TRBD1. This CDR3 has 17 amino acids. Looked up from germline, CDR1 is SGHRS and CDR2 is YFSETQ. Losses at the gene ends were 7 bases for V and 4 bases for J; bases not matched to a gene: 19. The CDR3 loop is CASRKETGSIDPYGYTF. The CDR3 nucleotides are TGCGCCAGCCGAAAAGAGACAGGGAGTATCGATCCCTATGGCTACACCTTC.

This chain joins TRBV28 and TRBJ1-4, with 7 bases matching TRBD1. In germline, CDR1 is MDHEN, CDR2 SYDVKM. Unmatched junction bases numbered 5, after V lost 5 bases and J lost 5 bases. This CDR3 spans 14 amino acids. CDR3 sequence reads: CASSEVTGNEKLFF. The DNA for the CDR3 is TGTGCCAGCAGTGAGGTGACAGGGAATGAAAAACTGTTTTTT.

The chain carries TRBV3-1 (or the pseudogene TRBV3-2) and TRBJ1-2, with 8 bases aligning to TRBD1. The CDR3 covers 17 residues. The J segment lost 0 bases and the V segment lost 0 bases, leaving 6 bases of the junction unmatched. Looked up from germline, CDR1 is LGHDT and CDR2 is YNNKEL (reference sequence). The CDR3 sequence: CASSQDGTGNTNYGYTF. The CDR3 DNA follows: TGTGCCAGCAGCCAAGATGGGACAGGAAATACTAACTATGGCTACACCTTC.

For this clone: With a much larger clone just one base away, this may be a read error. This same CDR3 is encoded by further DNA sequences in the sample. This chain uses TRBV6-2 or TRBV6-3 with TRBJ2-7; the D is unclear. CDR1 MNHEY and CDR2 SVGEGT come from the germline V gene. CDR3 length: 11 residues. V dropped 4 bases and J dropped 4 bases, with 5 bases sitting between them. The CDR3 protein is CASSLGYEQYF. DNA for the CDR3: TGTGCCAGCAGTTTGGGATACGAGCAGTACTTC.

The chain has TRBV5-1 and TRBJ2-2, with 15 nucleotides matching TRBD2. Germline values: CDR1 SGHRS, CDR2 YFSETQ. The CDR3 contains 19 residues. Trimming cost V 3 bases and J 4 bases; bases outside gene matches: 10. CDR3 DNA sequence: TGCGCCAGCAGCTCGGGACTAGCGGGGGGCACCACCAGCACCGGGGAGCTGTTTTTT. It is translated as CASSSGLAGGTTSTGELFF. The full variable domain, rest sourced from reference TRBV5-1 and TRBJ2-2, is KAGVTQTPRYLIKTRGQQVTLSCSPISGHRSVSWYQQTPGQGLQFLFEYFSETQRNKGNFPGRFSGRQFSNSRSEMNVSTLELGDSALYLCASSSGLAGGTTSTGELFFGEGSRLTVL.

This sequence joins TRBV29-1 and TRBJ2-1, with 8 nucleotides matching TRBD1. The CDR3 loop spans 11 amino acids. J was trimmed by 13 bases and V by 4 bases; bases with no gene match: 6. Germline CDR1 reads SQVTM; CDR2 reads ANQGSEA. The CDR3 is CSVGPDRDQFF. In nucleotides, the CDR3 is TGCAGCGTTGGCCCGGACAGGGACCAGTTCTTC.

The V call is TRBV11-2, the J call TRBJ2-2; no clear D gene. Germline CDR1 reads SGHAT; CDR2 reads FQNNGV. V lost 3 bases and J 0 bases, leaving 2 bases between the germline ends. CDR3 length equals 13 residues. CDR3 nucleotides: TGTGCCAGCAGCTTCTCGAACACCGGGGAGCTGTTTTTT. Translated: CASSFSNTGELFF.

Worth noting for this clone: A read error is possible here, since a much larger clone lies one base away. The sample holds other DNA sequences that translate to the same CDR3. The CDR3 here is CASSVAVNTEAFF. The CDR3 DNA sequence: TGTGCCAGCAGCGTAGCTGTGAACACTGAAGCTTTCTTT. This chain joins TRBV9 and TRBJ1-1; D call uncertain. The V and J ends lost 0 bases and 0 bases respectively, with 3 bases between them. Germline V gene sequence: CDR1 SGDLS, CDR2 YYNGEE. The CDR3 contains 13 residues.

V is TRBV7-9 and J is TRBJ1-2, with D hard to call. Germline V CDR1 and CDR2: SEHNR, FQNEAQ (reference sequence). V shed 11 bases and J shed 6 bases, with 16 bases lying between them. The CDR3 has 12 amino acids. The CDR3 sequence: CAAERRENGYTF. The CDR3 DNA reads TGTGCCGCCGAGAGGAGGGAGAATGGCTACACCTTC.

The CDR3 loop reads CASKQGWSGETQYF. The CDR3 region has the DNA TGTGCCAGCAAACAGGGGTGGTCGGGAGAGACCCAGTACTTC. This sequence joins TRBV3-1 (or the pseudogene TRBV3-2) and TRBJ2-5; 7 bases line up with TRBD1. CDR3 length equals 14 residues. Germline V gene lookup returns CDR1 LGHDT and CDR2 YNNKEL (reference sequence). With 7 bases clipped from V and 4 bases from J, the junction kept 9 bases outside the gene matches.

V is TRBV18 and J is TRBJ2-5, with D possibly being TRBD1 (5 bases). Germline lookup yields CDR1 KGHSH and CDR2 LQKENI. V dropped 3 bases and J dropped 5 bases, with 13 bases sitting between them. This CDR3 is built from 14 residues. CDR3 sequence: CASSPPRDAETQYF. CDR3 nucleotide sequence: TGTGCCAGCTCACCCCCCAGGGATGCCGAGACCCAGTACTTC.

The DNA for the CDR3 is TGTGCCAGCAGTTACTCTGGCGGGGGGGCCAGCAATGAGCAGTTCTTC. This encodes CASSYSGGGASNEQFF. J is TRBJ2-1 and V is TRBV6-5; TRBD2 agrees at 9 bases. The CDR3 is 16 amino acids. Germline V gene data show CDR1 as MNHEY and CDR2 as SVGAGI. V trimming: 0 bases; J trimming: 6 bases; junction bases outside the gene matches: 6.

This clone was counted a few times. This sequence joins TRBV27 and TRBJ1-5, with TRBD1 as a possible D gene (5 bases). The CDR3 runs 17 residues. Trimming shortened V by 4 bases and J by 6 bases, and 22 bases separated the two germline ends. Per the germline V gene, CDR1 is MNHEY and CDR2 is SMNVEV (reference sequence). Here the CDR3 DNA reads TGTGCCAGCAGTTCCGCAACCTCCGGGGCGTGGGGTCAGCCCCAGCATTTT. Amino acids: CASSSATSGAWGQPQHF.

The genes are TRBV5-1 and TRBJ2-7; D remains ambiguous. The CDR3 is 14 residues long. V was shortened by 4 bases and J by 0 bases, with 11 bases between the two germline ends. From germline, CDR1 is SGHRS and CDR2 YFSETQ. CDR3 residues: CASSDSPSSYEQYF. The CDR3 DNA is TGCGCCAGCAGCGATAGCCCAAGCTCCTACGAGCAGTACTTC. Supplemented by reference TRBV5-1 and TRBJ2-7, the full variable domain reads KAGVTQTPRYLIKTRGQQVTLSCSPISGHRSVSWYQQTPGQGLQFLFEYFSETQRNKGNFPGRFSGRQFSNSRSEMNVSTLELGDSALYLCASSDSPSSYEQYFGPGTRLTVT.